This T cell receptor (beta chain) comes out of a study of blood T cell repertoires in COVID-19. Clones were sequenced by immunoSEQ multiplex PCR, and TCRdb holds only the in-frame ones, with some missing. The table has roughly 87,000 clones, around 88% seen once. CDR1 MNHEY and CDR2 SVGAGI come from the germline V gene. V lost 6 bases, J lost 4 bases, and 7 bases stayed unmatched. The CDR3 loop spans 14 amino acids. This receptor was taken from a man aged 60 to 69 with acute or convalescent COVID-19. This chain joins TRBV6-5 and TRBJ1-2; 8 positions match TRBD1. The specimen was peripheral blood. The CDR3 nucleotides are TGTGCCAGCAGGCCAGGGGGCGCGATCTATGGCTACACCTTC. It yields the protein CASRPGGAIYGYTF.